This is a list of T cell receptor beta chains from one sample in a study of T cell responses to AZD1222 COVID-19 vaccine. The method was immunoSEQ multiplex PCR; TCRdb's version includes in-frame clones alone and lacks a portion of them. The sample includes more than 75,000 clones, 80% to 90% of them seen just once. Here the sequenced sample was peripheral blood, taken 28 days after the second AZD1222 dose. These receptors all stem from an adult who received the AZD1222 COVID-19 vaccine. The CDR3 runs from the conserved cysteine through the conserved F or W. A D gene is named only where the DNA matches it firmly. Only some rows state a clone size, as once, few, many or a class for expanded clones.

CDR3 DNA: TGTGCCAGCAGTGAAGAGGGACAGGGCTACGAGCAGTACTTC; CDR3 protein: CASSEEGQGYEQYF; D gene: TRBD1; V gene: TRBV2; J gene: TRBJ2-7; clone size: .
CDR3 DNA: TGTGCCAGCAGTGGACAGGGGGCGGCCCCAGATACGCAGTATTTT; CDR3 protein: CASSGQGAAPDTQYF; D gene: TRBD1; V gene: TRBV6-6; J gene: TRBJ2-3; clone size: .
CDR3 DNA: TGTGCCAGTATTCGGACAGGCCACTCTGGAAACACCATATATTTT; CDR3 protein: CASIRTGHSGNTIYF; D gene: TRBD1; V gene: TRBV19; J gene: TRBJ1-3; clone size: .
CDR3 DNA: TGTGCCAGCAGCCAAAGCGGGAGGGGGGACAATGAGCAGTTCTTC; CDR3 protein: CASSQSGRGDNEQFF; D gene: TRBD2; V gene: TRBV6-6; J gene: TRBJ2-1; clone size: .
CDR3 DNA: TGTGCCAGCAGTTTATCCAGAAGCTCCTATAATTCACCCCTCCACTTT; CDR3 protein: CASSLSRSSYNSPLHF; D gene: .; V gene: TRBV27; J gene: TRBJ1-6; clone size: .
CDR3 DNA: TGCAGTGCTAGTATAGCGGGAGGAGGGACCGGGGAGCTGTTTTTT; CDR3 protein: CSASIAGGGTGELFF; D gene: TRBD2; V gene: TRBV20-1; J gene: TRBJ2-2; clone size: .
CDR3 DNA: TGTGCCAGCAGCCCTCGAGCCACGGTGAACACTGAAGCTTTCTTT; CDR3 protein: CASSPRATVNTEAFF; D gene: .; V gene: TRBV9; J gene: TRBJ1-1; clone size: .
CDR3 DNA: TGCGCCAGCAGTCAAAACACTGGGGGGACCGGGGAGCTGTTTTTT; CDR3 protein: CASSQNTGGTGELFF; D gene: .; V gene: TRBV5-1; J gene: TRBJ2-2; clone size: .
CDR3 DNA: TGTGCCAGCAGCTCCGGGGCTTACAATGAGCAGTTCTTC; CDR3 protein: CASSSGAYNEQFF; D gene: .; V gene: TRBV11-1; J gene: TRBJ2-1; clone size: .
CDR3 DNA: TGCGCCAGCATTCACCGCCGCGACAGGGGCGCGCCCTTGAACACTGAAGCTTTCTTT; CDR3 protein: CASIHRRDRGAPLNTEAFF; D gene: TRBD1; V gene: TRBV23-1; J gene: TRBJ1-1; clone size: .
CDR3 DNA: TGTGCCAGCAGTTTGGGGAACGTGAACACTGAAGCTTTCTTT; CDR3 protein: CASSLGNVNTEAFF; D gene: .; V gene: TRBV27; J gene: TRBJ1-1; clone size: .
CDR3 DNA: TGTGCCAGCAGCCCAGAGGGGCTAGCGGGAGGGCAGACCCTTGAGCAGTTCTTC; CDR3 protein: CASSPEGLAGGQTLEQFF; D gene: TRBD2; V gene: TRBV4-2; J gene: TRBJ2-1; clone size: .
CDR3 DNA: TGTGCCAGTAGTATAGGAGGGGGGACTGAAGCTTTCTTT; CDR3 protein: CASSIGGGTEAFF; D gene: .; V gene: TRBV19; J gene: TRBJ1-1; clone size: once
CDR3 DNA: TGTGCCAGCAGTTACTCGATGGCTTCTGATAGCAATCAGCCCCAGCATTTT; CDR3 protein: CASSYSMASDSNQPQHF; D gene: .; V gene: TRBV6-2/TRBV6-3; J gene: TRBJ1-5; clone size: .
CDR3 DNA: TGTGCCAGCAGTGTGGGCGAGGGGAACACTGAAGCTTTCTTT; CDR3 protein: CASSVGEGNTEAFF; D gene: .; V gene: TRBV2; J gene: TRBJ1-1; clone size: once
CDR3 DNA: TGTGCCAGCAGATCTACAGGGGACACTGAAGCTTTCTTT; CDR3 protein: CASRSTGDTEAFF; D gene: TRBD1; V gene: TRBV27; J gene: TRBJ1-1; clone size: .
CDR3 DNA: TGTGCTAGTGGTTTCTCAACAGGGGGCAAAGAGTATTTT; CDR3 protein: CASGFSTGGKEYF; D gene: TRBD1; V gene: TRBV12-5; J gene: TRBJ2-3; clone size: .
CDR3 DNA: TGTGCCAGCAGTTACTCTCGCAATGAGCAGTTCTTC; CDR3 protein: CASSYSRNEQFF; D gene: .; V gene: TRBV6-2/TRBV6-3; J gene: TRBJ2-1; clone size: .